The rows below give T cell receptor beta chains drawn from one sample of a study of blood T cell repertoires in COVID-19. TCRdb's table, derived via immunoSEQ multiplex PCR, lists solely in-frame clones and lacks some. Of roughly 700,000 clones listed, 70% to 90% are singletons. The sample taken for sequencing was peripheral blood. The receptors originated from a woman under 30 with acute or convalescent COVID-19. CDR3s include the opening cysteine and the closing phenylalanine or tryptophan. Fields, in order: J gene, clone size, D gene, V gene, CDR3 DNA, CDR3 protein. A D gene is named only where the DNA matches it firmly. A row's size may be missing; if present it is once, few, many or a size class.

TRBJ2-2	-	-	TRBV11-1	TGTGCCAGCAGCTCCCTGGGAGGTACCGGGGAGCTGTTTTTT	CASSSLGGTGELFF
TRBJ1-2	once	-	TRBV21-1	TGTGCCAGCAGCAAACACGGGACAGAGAATGAACCCTATGGCTACACCTTC	CASSKHGTENEPYGYTF
TRBJ1-4	-	-	TRBV19	TGTGCCAGTAGTAAAAAAGGACAACTGTCGGCAACTAATGAAAAACTGTTTTTT	CASSKKGQLSATNEKLFF
TRBJ2-5	once	-	TRBV9	TGTGCCAGCAGCGTAGACACCCTCCCGCAAGAGACCCAGTACTTC	CASSVDTLPQETQYF
TRBJ1-2	-	TRBD1	TRBV24-1	TGTGCCACCAGTGACGCGACAGGGGGCAGAGACTTCTATGGCTACACCTTC	CATSDATGGRDFYGYTF
TRBJ1-2	-	-	TRBV7-2	TGTGCCAGCAGCAACAGGGTTTGGGGCTACACCTTC	CASSNRVWGYTF
TRBJ2-5	once	TRBD2	TRBV5-1	TGCGCCAGCAGCTTGACCTGGGGGGGACAAGAGACCCAGTACTTC	CASSLTWGGQETQYF
TRBJ2-5	-	-	TRBV6-2/TRBV6-3	TGTGCCAGCAGCTCGGGACTCCGTAGGGCCCAGTACTTC	CASSSGLRRAQYF
TRBJ2-7	-	TRBD1	TRBV12-3/TRBV12-4	TGTGCCAGCAGTTTGGACAGGTTGGACGAGCAGTACTTC	CASSLDRLDEQYF
TRBJ1-2	few	TRBD1	TRBV2	TGTGCCACAGCGTCCGGGACAGCGCTTGGCTACACCTTC	CATASGTALGYTF
TRBJ1-2	-	TRBD1	TRBV6-6	TGTGCCAGCAGTCAGGGGGCTGTAGGTGGCTACACCTTC	CASSQGAVGGYTF
TRBJ1-4	-	-	TRBV19	TGTGCCAGTAGGGCGGGGGGGGCGCGAGCTAATGAAAAACTGTTTTTT	CASRAGGARANEKLFF
TRBJ1-2	-	-	TRBV9	TGTGCCAGCAGCGTCTCGCCAGGGTGGAGGGGCCCATATGGCTACACCTTC	CASSVSPGWRGPYGYTF
TRBJ2-3	-	TRBD2	TRBV5-1	TGCGCCAGCAGCTCCCCGGGACTAGCGGGGCCCCGACAGCATACGCAGTATTTT	CASSSPGLAGPRQHTQYF
TRBJ1-1	few	TRBD1	TRBV6-2/TRBV6-3	TGTGCCAGCAGTACCCATCAGGGGGCAGGTGAAGCTTTCTTT	CASSTHQGAGEAFF
TRBJ2-7	-	TRBD1	TRBV5-8	TGTGCCAGCAGCTCACGCGGGGGGACAGGGGACGAGCAGTACTTC	CASSSRGGTGDEQYF
TRBJ2-6	-	-	TRBV5-5	TGTGCCAGCAGCTTGGTGGGGACAAACATTATCCCCTCTGGGGCCAACGTCCTGACTTTC	CASSLVGTNIIPSGANVLTF
TRBJ2-3	-	TRBD2	TRBV6-2/TRBV6-3	TGTGCCAGCAGTTACAGCGGGAGCTACACAGATACGCAGTATTTT	CASSYSGSYTDTQYF
TRBJ2-1	-	TRBD1	TRBV9	TGTGCCAGCAGCGCCACCCCGGACAGGCTGAGGTTGCATGAGCAGTTCTTC	CASSATPDRLRLHEQFF
TRBJ1-3	-	-	TRBV5-5	TGTGCCAGCCTGGAGGGGTCCGGAAACACCATATATTTT	CASLEGSGNTIYF
TRBJ1-1	-	-	TRBV27	TGTGCCAGCACTTCGAGGATGAACACTGAAGCTTTCTTT	CASTSRMNTEAFF
TRBJ1-4	few	TRBD1	TRBV6-5	TGTGCCAGCAGTTCCTACAGGGGGGGTAATGAAAAACTGTTTTTT	CASSSYRGGNEKLFF
TRBJ1-6	-	-	TRBV30	TGTGCCTGGAGTTTGAGGGAACCCCTCCACTTT	CAWSLREPLHF
TRBJ1-6	-	-	TRBV5-4	TGTGCCAGCAGCTTCGAATCAGTTAATTCACCCCTCCACTTT	CASSFESVNSPLHF
TRBJ1-4	-	-	TRBV25-1	TGTGCCAGCAGCGCAAACAGTGCAACTAATGAAAAACTGTTTTTT	CASSANSATNEKLFF
TRBJ2-2	-	-	TRBV28	TGTGCCAGCAGTTTGGCGGGGGCAGGCGGGGAGCTGTTTTTT	CASSLAGAGGELFF
TRBJ1-5	-	-	TRBV30	TGTGCCTGGAGCGCCGAGCTCGATAGCAATCAGCCCCAGCATTTT	CAWSAELDSNQPQHF
TRBJ1-5	-	-	TRBV21-1	TGTGCCAGCAGCAACGGGTGCTGGGTCGGGCAGCCCCAGCATTTT	CASSNGCWVGQPQHF
TRBJ2-7	-	-	TRBV23-1	TGCGCCAGCAGTCAATTCCTCCGGATGGGGCTCTCCTACGAGCAGTACTTC	CASSQFLRMGLSYEQYF
TRBJ1-2	-	TRBD1	TRBV2	TGTGCCAGCAGTGAGACAGGGTCCGCCCCATATGGCTACACCTTC	CASSETGSAPYGYTF
TRBJ1-1	-	-	TRBV7-2	TGTGCCAGCAGCCGGATGGGGACTCGGGCATGGACTGAAGCTTTCTTT	CASSRMGTRAWTEAFF